This TCR beta chain was sequenced during a study of cytomegalovirus exposure and HLA in healthy donors. General study points: Later analysis demonstrated an association between a missense DCLRE1C variant and TCR beta V- and J-gene trimming.

Concerning this clone: Its antigen is unknown.

This CDR3 comprises 15 residues. Germline V gives CDR1 SGHVS, CDR2 FQNEAQ. Trimming shortened V by 2 bases and J by 0 bases, and 9 bases separated the two germline ends. PCR amplification relied on 60 Vbeta primers (plus 13 Jbeta primers). Data came from immunoSEQ multiplex PCR; TCRdb stores just in-frame clones and leaves some out. The sample shows some 180,000 clones, 79% of them seen only once. This TCR derives from a woman in her twenties or thirties in good health and CMV-seropositive. Input material: PBMCs. The rearrangement joins TRBV7-8 to TRBJ2-3; tentative D call: TRBD2 (6 bases). The CDR3 sequence is CASSLSGTSTDTQYF. The CDR3 coding sequence is TGTGCCAGCAGCTTAAGTGGGACTAGCACAGATACGCAGTATTTT.